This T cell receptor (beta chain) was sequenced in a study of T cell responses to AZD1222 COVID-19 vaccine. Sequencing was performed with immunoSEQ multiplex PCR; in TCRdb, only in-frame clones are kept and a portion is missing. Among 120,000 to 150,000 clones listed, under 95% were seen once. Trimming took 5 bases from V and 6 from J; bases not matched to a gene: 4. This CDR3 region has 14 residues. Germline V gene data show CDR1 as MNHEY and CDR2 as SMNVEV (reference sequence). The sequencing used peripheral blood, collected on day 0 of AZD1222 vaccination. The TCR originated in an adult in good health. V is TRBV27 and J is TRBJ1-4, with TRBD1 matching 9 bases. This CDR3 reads CASSPWTGDEKLFF. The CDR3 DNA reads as TGTGCCAGCAGTCCCTGGACAGGGGATGAAAAACTGTTTTTT.